This TCR beta chain was observed in a study of regulatory T cells in long-lasting Graves disease (dated by TCRdb to about 2021). The study in broad terms: Persistent Graves' disease was defined as antithyroid drug treatment for over 5 years with persistently positive TSH receptor autoantibodies. A total of roughly 33 samples were covered by TCR sequencing, comprising approximately 13 persistent and 20 or so newly diagnosed Graves' disease patients. Persistent Graves' disease patients were compared with newly diagnosed Graves' disease patients by peripheral blood TCR sequencing and RNA sequencing. On average, persistent Graves' disease patients in the clinical cohort had been on antithyroid drugs for approximately ten years. The study was conducted in China and was registered as a clinical trial. Broad study findings and their caveats: Only the TCR beta chain was sequenced and analyzed. Only peripheral blood was studied, because thyroid tissue, the primary lesion, was inaccessible. As a limitation, the authors acknowledged that the small sample size may reduce accuracy. Persistent Graves' disease patients showed lower TCR Shannon entropy and fewer highly expanded clones than newly diagnosed patients, suggesting clonal expansion. A larger number of public clonotypes was shared among persistent patients (more than 2,500) than among newly diagnosed patients (about 990). Preferential use of TRBV28, TRBJ1-2 and TRBJ2-5 was observed in persistent disease, whereas TRBV20-1 and TRBJ2-1 were favored in newly diagnosed disease.

Interpreted using the paper, the time point label stands for: persistent/refractory GD, antithyroid drugs over 5 years with positive TRAb. RNA was extracted from PBMCs in TRIzol for both TCR sequencing and RNA sequencing. The diagnosis of Graves' disease was made according to American Thyroid Association guidelines. The patients came from an endocrinology department in Xi'an, China. Each patient gave approximately 9.7 milliliters of peripheral blood, collected in an EDTA anticoagulant tube. Ficoll Paque Plus density gradient separation was used to isolate PBMCs, and no additional T cell sorting was done. An Agilent 2100 Bioanalyzer and agarose gel were used to check RNA quality, and a NanoDrop 2000 was used to measure RNA concentration. For this clonotype: The antigen it recognizes is unknown. No base-level quality is on record; no much larger clone is a single base apart.

Reading the germline V gene gives CDR1 SGHAT and CDR2 FQNNGV. The junction shows trimming of 5 bases on V and 7 bases on J, plus 23 bases between the germline ends. From the cysteine up to the phenylalanine, the CDR3 has a length of 16 residues. The CDR3 DNA has 48 bases and is translated from base 1. To prepare the library, multiplex PCR was applied. Reads for this sample came from an Illumina HiSeq 4000. CDR3 regions were amplified by Arm-PCR with iRepertoire HTBI primers to construct TCR beta libraries. Before sequencing, the PCR products underwent gel purification. The study's processing was this. Across samples, approximately 68 TRBV and over 11 TRBJ segments were identified and used for gene usage analysis of CDR3 amino acid clonotypes. Filtered high-quality paired reads were merged into contigs using COPE and FqMerger. Contigs were aligned with BLAST to IMGT TRBV, TRBD and TRBJ reference genes, and CDR3 was defined per IMGT. Any clonotype with a frequency above 0.1% was counted as a highly expanded clone. Shannon entropy was used to measure repertoire diversity, and the Gini coefficient was used to measure V-J evenness. Public clonotypes were defined as clonotypes shared by more than one individual. TCRdb itself trimmed the public reads at Q25 with fastp, ran MiXCR and retained productive beta chains. CDR3 protein duplicates are merged, each entry listing the most common genes and DNA. These V and J calls derive from TCRdb rather than the authors' analysis. This sample lists 400,000 to 500,000 distinct CDR3 sequences; over 20% were detected once. 14% of the sample belongs to the ten largest clones.

The receptor was isolated from a female donor with Graves disease. The chain uses TRBV11-2 and TRBJ2-5; the best D guess is TRBD2, with 6 bases matching. The source was peripheral blood mononuclear cells (PBMCs), collected when the disease was refractory, from a patient treated with antithyroid drugs. The CDR3 in this case is CASSNGGGSEVGTQYF. The nucleotides are TGTGCCAGCAGCAACGGGGGTGGGAGCGAAGTGGGGACCCAGTACTTC.